The T cell receptor beta chain under discussion was sequenced for a study of patients and donors after allogeneic stem cell transplantation. A single record per CDR3 protein comes from TCRdb applying MiXCR to the RT-PCR reads. The repertoire has about 200,000 distinct CDR3 sequences, around two fifths of them found once; the top ten carry 30% to 35%. Germline loops: CDR1 LGHDT, CDR2 YNNKEL (reference sequence). The ends lost 2 bases at V and 8 bases at J; junction bases unmatched: 11. CDR3 size: 18 residues. This receptor was taken from a human donor who was either an allogeneic HSCT recipient or a stem cell or donor lymphocyte infusion donor (not recorded which). It is not recorded whose cells these are; they may come from a transplant donor. The chain links TRBV3-1 to TRBJ2-1, with TRBD2 identical over 14 bases. Sequencing was performed on blood, either unsorted or a sorted T cell fraction (not recorded which). The CDR3 DNA reads as TGTGCCAGCAGCCAACTCGGACTAGCGGGAGGCGTTTGGGATGAGCAGTTCTTC. Protein product: CASSQLGLAGGVWDEQFF.